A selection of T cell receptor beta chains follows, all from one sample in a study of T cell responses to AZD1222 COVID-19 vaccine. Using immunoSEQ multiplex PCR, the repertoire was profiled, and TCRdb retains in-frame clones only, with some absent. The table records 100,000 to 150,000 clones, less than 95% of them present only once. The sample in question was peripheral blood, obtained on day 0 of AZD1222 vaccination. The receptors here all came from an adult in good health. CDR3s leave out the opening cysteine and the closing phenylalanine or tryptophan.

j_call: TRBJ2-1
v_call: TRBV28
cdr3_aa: ASSSPAGSSYNEQF

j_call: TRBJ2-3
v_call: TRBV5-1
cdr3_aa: ASSGRPQADTQY

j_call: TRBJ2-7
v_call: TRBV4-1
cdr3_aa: ASSQTRDRAGEQY

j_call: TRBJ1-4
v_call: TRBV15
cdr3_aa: ATSRDRAVNEKLF

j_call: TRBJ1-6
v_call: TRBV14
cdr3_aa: ASSPRVDSPLH

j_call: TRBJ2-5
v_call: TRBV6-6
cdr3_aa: ASSYYPGLEGETQY

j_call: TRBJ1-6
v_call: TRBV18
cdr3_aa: ASSPRRTGANSPLH

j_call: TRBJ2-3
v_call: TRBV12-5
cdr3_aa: ASSTGNTDTQY

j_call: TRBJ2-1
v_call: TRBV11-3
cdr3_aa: ASSLSGGNEQF

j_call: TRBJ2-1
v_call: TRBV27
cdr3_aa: ASSLGQGNYNEQF

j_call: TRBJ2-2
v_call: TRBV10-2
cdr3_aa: ASSEIAGGRTGELF

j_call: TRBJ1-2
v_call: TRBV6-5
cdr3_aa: ASSEILVYGYT

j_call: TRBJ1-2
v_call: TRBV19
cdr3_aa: ASSTRTGGYGYT

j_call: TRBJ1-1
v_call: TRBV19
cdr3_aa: ASSIRGAEAF